Below are 5 T cell receptor beta chains sequenced from a single sample in a study of T-cell memory formation after mild COVID-19. TCRdb fed the 5' RACE reads into MiXCR, producing one record per CDR3 protein. The sample yields 300,000 to 400,000 distinct CDR3 sequences, roughly 13% seen once. The sequenced sample was PBMCs or a T cell subset sorted from them (not recorded which). The receptors originated from a young man who had mild COVID-19 (a few samples of this study predate the infection). Cell type and time point are not known.

This clonotype was seen ten or more times. V usage is TRBV5-1 and J usage is TRBJ2-3, with 8 bases aligning to TRBD2. Germline assignment: CDR1 SGHRS and CDR2 YFSETQ. The J segment lost 4 bases and the V segment lost 2 bases, leaving 15 bases of the junction unmatched. This CDR3 spans 18 amino acids. The CDR3 loop is CASSFLPLRSGGSDTQYF. The CDR3 bases are TGCGCCAGCAGCTTCCTTCCCCTTAGGAGCGGGGGATCAGATACGCAGTATTTT.

This clonotype was counted a few times. This chain connects TRBV3-1 to TRBJ2-7; unclear D gene. Germline V lookup: CDR1 LGHDT, CDR2 YNNKEL (reference sequence). V dropped 4 bases and J dropped 6 bases, with 16 bases sitting between them. The CDR3 is 14 residues long. This CDR3 is CASSPRASVGEQYF. The DNA of the CDR3 is TGTGCCAGCAGCCCCAGAGCAAGCGTCGGCGAGCAGTACTTC.

The sample holds a few counts of this clonotype. CDR3 protein: CASSLGTLSSYEQYF. The CDR3 bases are TGTGCCAGCAGCTTAGGAACTCTAAGCTCCTACGAGCAGTACTTC. The gene calls are TRBV7-6 and TRBJ2-7; D is uncertain. Trimming cost V 1 base and J 0 bases, with 10 bases left between them. This CDR3 is built from 15 residues. Germline V gene data show CDR1 as SGHVS and CDR2 as FNYEAQ.

This clonotype was counted between two and nine times. CDR3 amino acids: CASSPIGSSYNSPLHF. CDR3 sequence (DNA): TGTGCCAGCAGTCCAATCGGGAGTTCCTATAATTCACCCCTCCACTTT. The chain recombines TRBV28 with TRBJ1-6; D uncertain. From germline, CDR1 is MDHEN and CDR2 SYDVKM. This CDR3 spans 16 amino acids. Trimming shortened V by 5 bases and J by 1 base, and 12 bases separated the two germline ends.

This clonotype was seen a few times. The chain is built from TRBV20-1 and TRBJ1-6; 7 nucleotides line up with TRBD1. This CDR3 contains 14 residues. After removal of 4 bases from V and 5 bases from J, the junction contained 5 bases not matched to a gene. Germline-derived CDR1 and CDR2 are DFQATT and SNEGSKA (reference sequence). The CDR3 DNA is TGCAGTGCTATAGCGGACAGGAATAATTCACCCCTCCACTTT. Protein: CSAIADRNNSPLHF.